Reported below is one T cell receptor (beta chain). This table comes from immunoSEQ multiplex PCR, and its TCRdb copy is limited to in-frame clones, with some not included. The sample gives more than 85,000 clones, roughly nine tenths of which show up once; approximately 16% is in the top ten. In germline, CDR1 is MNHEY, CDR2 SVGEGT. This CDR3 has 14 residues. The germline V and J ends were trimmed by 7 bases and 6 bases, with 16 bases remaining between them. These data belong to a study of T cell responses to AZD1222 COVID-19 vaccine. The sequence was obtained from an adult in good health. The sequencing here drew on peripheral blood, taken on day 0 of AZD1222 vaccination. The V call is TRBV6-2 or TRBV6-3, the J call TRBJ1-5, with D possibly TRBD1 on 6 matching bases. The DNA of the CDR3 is TGTGCCAGCACCCCCAGGGGTAACAGTCAGCCCCAGCATTTT. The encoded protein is CASTPRGNSQPQHF.